This TCR beta chain was recovered during a study of T cell responses to AZD1222 COVID-19 vaccine. Study details: Doses given second, at about 4 or about 12 weeks, were pooled.

General study findings and limits: Seropositive AZD1222 recipients at baseline numbered only six or seven. The study found vaccine-associated CD4 TCRs spanning spike, dominant at 160-218 and 743-854. White British people made up most donors, females outnumbered males, and clonal diversity was possibly underestimated.

The assay was immunoSEQ multiplex PCR, and TCRdb's table has in-frame clones only and misses some. The sample holds under 300,000 clones; 85% to 95% are singletons and the top ten take approximately 0.52%. Points on this clone: Antigen specificity is unknown.

Trimming at V came to 8 bases and at J to 0 bases, leaving 10 bases not matched to a gene. The CDR3 totals 16 residues. Germline CDR1 MNHEY, CDR2 SMNVEV (reference sequence). This sample comprised peripheral blood, obtained on day 0 of AZD1222 vaccination. The genes are TRBV27 and TRBJ2-1; 7 nucleotides agree with TRBD2. The sequence was obtained from an adult in good health. For the CDR3, the DNA is TGTGCCAGCTTCTCGGCGGGAGATCGCTCCTACAATGAGCAGTTCTTC. This codes for CASFSAGDRSYNEQFF.